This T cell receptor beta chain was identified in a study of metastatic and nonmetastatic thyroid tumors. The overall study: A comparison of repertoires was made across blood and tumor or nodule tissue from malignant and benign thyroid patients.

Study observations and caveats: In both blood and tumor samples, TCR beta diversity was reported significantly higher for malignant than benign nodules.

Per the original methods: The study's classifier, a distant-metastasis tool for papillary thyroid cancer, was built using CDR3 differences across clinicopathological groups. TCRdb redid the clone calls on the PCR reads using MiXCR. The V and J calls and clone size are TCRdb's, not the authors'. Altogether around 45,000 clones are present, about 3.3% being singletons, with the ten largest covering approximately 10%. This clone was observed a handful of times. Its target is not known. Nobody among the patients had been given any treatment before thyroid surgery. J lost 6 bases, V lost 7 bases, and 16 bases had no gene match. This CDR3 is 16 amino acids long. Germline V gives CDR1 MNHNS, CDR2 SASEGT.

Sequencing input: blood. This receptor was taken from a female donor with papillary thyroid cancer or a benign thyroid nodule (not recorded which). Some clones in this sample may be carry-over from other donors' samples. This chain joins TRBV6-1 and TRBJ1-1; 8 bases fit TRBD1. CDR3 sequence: CASTDRVGTTFAEAFF. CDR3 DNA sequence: TGTGCCAGCACGGACAGGGTAGGGACAACTTTTGCTGAAGCTTTCTTT.